This T cell receptor beta chain was retrieved from a study of CXCR3-negative and CXCR3-positive naive CD8 T cells. General observations from the study: CXCR3-negative and CXCR3-positive naive cells shared comparable TRBV-TRBJ usage, but memory cells did not. Diversity in memory CD8+ cells fell much lower than the comparably high levels seen in both naive subsets. CXCR3-negative naive cells had less hydrophobic TRB CDR3s than did CXCR3-positive naive cells.

5' RACE that incorporated UMI labels was used to prepare the TRB cDNA libraries. TCRdb re-called the 5' RACE reads and catalogs CDR3 proteins one per entry, DNA excluded. This sample's table reports about 98,000 distinct CDR3 sequences. Germline-derived CDR1 and CDR2 are MNHEY and SVGEGT. CDR3 size: 18 residues. About this clonotype itself: Its antigen is not known.

At 300,000 to 350,000 cells each, triplicate sorts were carried out for each CD8+ T cell subset. Sequencing was done on a sample of naive CXCR3+ CD8+ T cells from blood. Indicated subset: CD45RO-CCR7+CD27+CD95- naive CD8+ T cells expressing CXCR3 (TNR3+). This sequence joins TRBV6-2 or TRBV6-3 and TRBJ2-1; TCRdb names TRBD2, which stays unverified in the absence of DNA. This clonotype was obtained from a human donor in good health. Some clones in this sample may be carry-over from other donors' samples. The CDR3: CASSYTTGTSVIHNEQFF.